This T cell receptor beta chain appears in the sequencing data of a study of shared clonotypes between healthy human individuals (TCRdb year 2020). For the study in its entirety: The cohort comprised a couple of women and three men aged 18 to 49 years. Per donor, three plates each were used for CD4 naive and CD4 memory, two for CD8 naive, and one for CD8 memory. Blood TCR repertoires of a handful of healthy adults were deeply sequenced to estimate repertoire size and the extent of clonotype sharing between individuals. To increase sequencing depth and limit assay-specific biases, different laboratories used diverse techniques to prepare libraries and sequence TCR repertoires. Leukapheresis yielded between about 0.9 and 8.9 billion PBMCs per donor. Beyond this particular receptor, the publication reports: Sampling was limited to blood, and TCR repertoires in tissue likely differ from TCR repertoires in blood. Based on pairwise subsampling, the degree of clonotype sharing among donors was expected to be affected by sequencing depth. Higher generation probabilities were observed for clonotypes shared by all four sorted-subset donors than for non-shared clonotypes. Approximately 5% of naive CD4, more than 3% of naive CD8, about 2.4% of memory CD4, and 0.4% of memory CD8 clonotypes were shared across several donors. Because the study included a small number of donors, the genetic and exposure-history diversity represented was limited. Even with the large sequencing depth, rarefaction of the sorted-subset datasets indicated that sequencing was incomplete. Naive subsets generally had larger estimated clonotype richness than memory subsets.

This clone was seen only once. Its recognized antigen is unknown. Base qualities are not recorded, but no much larger clone differs from it by a single base. Germline trimming amounts to 9 bases on V and 3 bases on J, with 3 as the count of junction bases outside the gene matches. Per the germline V gene, MNHNS is the CDR1 and SASEGT is the CDR2. Inclusive of the bounding cysteine and phenylalanine, the CDR3 is 12 residues long. This entry keeps only the CDR3 DNA: 36 bases, framed from base 1. Using the deep immunoSEQ assay, TCR CDR3 regions were amplified from genomic DNA by multiplex PCR. Extracted genomic DNA from each cell subset was spread evenly across all wells of several immunoSEQ 96-well plates, with each plate serving as a replicate. Each replicate PCR for sorted subsets received 200 ng genomic DNA, equal to about 30,000 T cell genomes. Purified libraries were measured with a Qubit 3.0 fluorometer, size-checked on a Bioanalyzer 2100, and measured again with the KAPA Library Quantification kit. Each immunoSEQ 96-well plate was sequenced on its own single-read 150-cycle Illumina NextSeq 550 flow cell. Regarding the original processing steps: Because the immunoSEQ output included only junctional sequences and no quality scores, the filtering could not be the same as the filtering used for full-length reads. To assign V/J genes and CDR3, sequences were annotated against IMGT germline references using PyIR, a Python wrapper for IgBLAST v1.9. Reads were removed for weak V/J assignments (E-value above 1e-6), missing CDR3, stop codons, out-of-frame junctions, or ambiguous translated residues. V3J clonotypes were defined as sequences sharing the same inferred V gene, J gene, and CDR3 amino acid sequence. The percentage overlap between two repertoires was calculated by dividing the number of shared unique clonotypes by the size of the smaller repertoire. RTK rarefaction, the Chao1 estimator, and Recon v2.1 estimates of unobserved clonotypes were used to assess repertoire richness. Generation probabilities for all TCRbeta clonotypes obtained by the gDNA method from a handful of donors were computed using OLGA. Not all clones reach the TCRdb copy of this immuneACCESS table, which keeps in-frame sequences only. Checked studies attribute under half of the gap to unresolved V genes and leave the rest unexplained. The V and J calls and clone size were taken over from that table, and D and trimming were inferred from the DNA. This sample is represented by approximately 2.5 million clones; around 94% of them were singletons. The biggest ten clones account for roughly 0.13% of the sample.

The donors were healthy, HIV-negative adults with no recently reported acute infections or vaccinations. Every donor was a Caucasian adult living in Nashville, Tennessee, USA. CD4+ T cells were enriched by magnetic negative selection; naive cells were then positively selected on CD45RA, and the negative fraction formed the memory subset. After blood collection by leukapheresis, PBMCs were isolated using Ficoll-Histopaque density gradient centrifugation and then cryopreserved in the vapor phase of liquid nitrogen. Analytical flow cytometry was used to check the purity and quantity of every magnetically sorted T cell population. Each sorted fraction had its genomic DNA isolated and then quantified by UV absorbance on a Nanodrop 2000c.

The sample was naive CD4+ T cells sorted from blood. In the paper's terms, the cell subset or site label means: CD45RA+ positively selected. The origin of this receptor is a man aged 18 to 29 in good health. This sequence uses TRBV6-1 and TRBJ2-7, with 9 central nucleotides matching TRBD1. The CDR3: CASPGQGYEQYF. The sequenced DNA: TGTGCCAGTCCGGGACAGGGCTACGAGCAGTACTTC.